This T cell receptor beta chain came from a study of blood T cell repertoires in COVID-19. Across the whole study: PBMCs, B-cell-depleted T cells, or T cells provided the cDNA or gDNA that made up the material.

V was trimmed by 4 bases and J by 3 bases, leaving 10 bases between them. Looked up from germline, CDR1 is SGHAT and CDR2 is FQNNGV. This CDR3 comprises 13 residues. Authors' methods: Scientists estimated how many nucleated cells there were by amplifying reference gene primers. The assay was immunoSEQ multiplex PCR, and TCRdb's table has in-frame clones only and misses some. D and trimming were read from the DNA, whereas the V and J calls and clone size are those reported in that table. The data contain just over 250,000 clones, about 90% of them singletons. The sample was peripheral blood. The chain joins TRBV11-2 to TRBJ2-7; possibly TRBD1 for D (5 bases). The receptor comes from a woman in her forties or fifties with acute or convalescent COVID-19. The CDR3 DNA sequence: TGTGCCAGCAGCTCGGGCAGGGACTACGAGCAGTACTTC. As protein: CASSSGRDYEQYF.